The present T cell receptor beta chain was sequenced within a study of CD8 T cells in ankylosing spondylitis. In its sample, this clonotype was seen a few times. Germline V CDR1 and CDR2: SGHDT, YYEEEE. The CDR3 totals 14 residues. V was pared by 1 base and J by 3 bases, with 11 bases between. One entry per CDR3 protein results from TCRdb running MiXCR on the 5' RACE reads. The profile covers roughly 230,000 distinct CDR3 sequences, with approximately 20% appearing a single time and more than 25% taken by the ten largest. This TCR was sampled from a male donor with ankylosing spondylitis or in good health (not recorded which). V gene TRBV5-6 combines with J gene TRBJ2-7; the D is unclear. The specimen was blood, either unsorted or a sorted T cell fraction (not recorded which). The CDR3: CASSLSGPYYEQYF. CDR3 bases: TGTGCCAGCAGCTTGAGTGGCCCATACTACGAGCAGTACTTC.